This is a list of T cell receptor beta chains from one sample in a study of early T cells in non-severe SARS-CoV-2 infection. Via MiXCR, TCRdb re-called the 5' RACE reads, giving one row per CDR3 protein. Seen here are approximately 32,000 distinct CDR3 sequences, around 7% observed once, and the top ten hold roughly two fifths. Sequencing was performed on whole blood. These receptors all come from an adult who was a healthcare worker with PCR-confirmed SARS-CoV-2 infection or an uninfected control (not recorded which). The CDR3 runs from the conserved cysteine through the conserved F or W. D genes are given only for firm matches. Clone size is shown for a subset of rows, as once, few, many or a class of expanded clone.

d_call: NA; v_call: TRBV5-1; clone_size: many; cdr3_length: 15; j_call: TRBJ1-4; cdr3_aa: CASSPGLSTNEKLFF; cdr3_nt: TGCGCCAGCAGCCCTGGACTTTCAACTAATGAAAAACTGTTTTTT
d_call: TRBD1; v_call: TRBV28; clone_size: many; cdr3_length: 14; j_call: TRBJ1-2; cdr3_aa: CASSLFVQGAVGTF; cdr3_nt: TGTGCCAGCAGTTTATTTGTGCAGGGGGCCGTCGGCACCTTC
d_call: NA; v_call: TRBV30; clone_size: few; cdr3_length: 13; j_call: TRBJ1-6; cdr3_aa: CAWNTVRNSPLHF; cdr3_nt: TGTGCCTGGAACACCGTAAGGAATTCACCCCTCCACTTT
d_call: NA; v_call: TRBV2; clone_size: many; cdr3_length: 13; j_call: TRBJ1-1; cdr3_aa: CASRSDSRSEAFF; cdr3_nt: TGTGCCAGCAGGTCCGACAGTCGAAGTGAAGCTTTCTTT
d_call: NA; v_call: TRBV7-9; clone_size: many; cdr3_length: 15; j_call: TRBJ2-7; cdr3_aa: CASSAGIGAAYEQYF; cdr3_nt: TGTGCCAGCAGCGCGGGTATCGGGGCTGCCTACGAGCAGTACTTC
d_call: TRBD2; v_call: TRBV10-3; clone_size: many; cdr3_length: 16; j_call: TRBJ2-1; cdr3_aa: CAIREAGGLGYNEQFF; cdr3_nt: TGTGCCATCAGAGAAGCGGGAGGGCTTGGTTACAATGAGCAGTTCTTC
d_call: TRBD1; v_call: TRBV24-1; clone_size: many; cdr3_length: 16; j_call: TRBJ2-1; cdr3_aa: CATSESGQVSYNEQFF; cdr3_nt: TGTGCCACCAGTGAGTCTGGACAGGTTTCCTACAATGAGCAGTTCTTC
d_call: NA; v_call: TRBV7-2; clone_size: many; cdr3_length: 13; j_call: TRBJ2-7; cdr3_aa: CASSLEWSYEQYF; cdr3_nt: TGTGCCAGCAGCTTAGAGTGGTCCTACGAGCAGTACTTC
d_call: NA; v_call: TRBV12-3/TRBV12-4; clone_size: many; cdr3_length: 16; j_call: TRBJ2-3; cdr3_aa: CASSYKGGGSGDTQYF; cdr3_nt: TGTGCCAGCAGTTATAAGGGGGGCGGTTCCGGAGATACGCAGTATTTT
d_call: TRBD2; v_call: TRBV6-5; clone_size: NA; cdr3_length: 16; j_call: TRBJ2-2; cdr3_aa: CASRPSSGGFTGELFF; cdr3_nt: TGTGCCAGCAGGCCCTCTAGCGGGGGATTCACCGGGGAGCTGTTTTTT
d_call: NA; v_call: TRBV7-6; clone_size: many; cdr3_length: 14; j_call: TRBJ2-1; cdr3_aa: CASSLEPKRDEQFF; cdr3_nt: TGTGCCAGCAGCTTAGAGCCCAAGCGCGATGAGCAGTTCTTC
d_call: NA; v_call: TRBV7-2; clone_size: few; cdr3_length: 16; j_call: TRBJ2-3; cdr3_aa: CASSLGLGTYTDTQYF; cdr3_nt: TGTGCCAGCAGCTTGGGCCTGGGGACTTACACAGATACGCAGTATTTT
d_call: NA; v_call: TRBV12-3/TRBV12-4; clone_size: many; cdr3_length: 14; j_call: TRBJ2-1; cdr3_aa: CASSLQGGLAGQFF; cdr3_nt: TGTGCCAGCAGCCTCCAGGGGGGCCTGGCGGGGCAGTTCTTC
d_call: NA; v_call: TRBV18; clone_size: NA; cdr3_length: 15; j_call: TRBJ1-4; cdr3_aa: CASSPLAPGSEKLFF; cdr3_nt: TGTGCCAGCTCACCCCTCGCACCAGGGTCGGAAAAACTGTTTTTT
d_call: NA; v_call: TRBV7-2; clone_size: many; cdr3_length: 13; j_call: TRBJ1-5; cdr3_aa: CASSLGVNQPQHF; cdr3_nt: TGTGCCAGCAGCTTAGGGGTCAATCAGCCCCAGCATTTT
d_call: NA; v_call: TRBV18; clone_size: many; cdr3_length: 12; j_call: TRBJ1-1; cdr3_aa: CASARSNTEAFF; cdr3_nt: TGTGCCAGCGCCCGGTCCAACACTGAAGCTTTCTTT
d_call: TRBD1; v_call: TRBV7-9; clone_size: many; cdr3_length: 18; j_call: TRBJ2-3; cdr3_aa: CASSPLSGGTGSTDTQYF; cdr3_nt: TGTGCCAGCAGCCCCCTGAGCGGCGGGACAGGGAGCACAGATACGCAGTATTTT
d_call: NA; v_call: TRBV20-1; clone_size: many; cdr3_length: 12; j_call: TRBJ1-1; cdr3_aa: CSAQGGNTEAFF; cdr3_nt: TGCAGTGCTCAAGGGGGGAACACTGAAGCTTTCTTT
d_call: TRBD1; v_call: TRBV19; clone_size: many; cdr3_length: 15; j_call: TRBJ1-5; cdr3_aa: CASSKGQERNQPQHF; cdr3_nt: TGTGCCAGTAGTAAGGGACAGGAACGTAATCAGCCCCAGCATTTT
d_call: NA; v_call: TRBV3-1; clone_size: many; cdr3_length: 14; j_call: TRBJ2-6; cdr3_aa: CASSPSPGANVLTF; cdr3_nt: TGTGCCAGCAGCCCCTCCCCTGGGGCCAACGTCCTGACTTTC
d_call: NA; v_call: TRBV20-1; clone_size: many; cdr3_length: 13; j_call: TRBJ2-7; cdr3_aa: CSAMSGAGYEQYF; cdr3_nt: TGCAGTGCTATGTCCGGGGCGGGGTACGAGCAGTACTTC
d_call: TRBD1; v_call: TRBV7-3; clone_size: many; cdr3_length: 15; j_call: TRBJ2-1; cdr3_aa: CASSFGAQGANEQFF; cdr3_nt: TGTGCCAGCAGCTTCGGGGCCCAGGGGGCAAATGAGCAGTTCTTC
d_call: NA; v_call: TRBV7-8; clone_size: many; cdr3_length: 13; j_call: TRBJ2-7; cdr3_aa: CASSPRWVDEQYF; cdr3_nt: TGTGCCAGCAGCCCGAGGTGGGTGGACGAGCAGTACTTC
d_call: NA; v_call: TRBV12-3/TRBV12-4; clone_size: few; cdr3_length: 13; j_call: TRBJ2-3; cdr3_aa: CASSFTGTDTQYF; cdr3_nt: TGTGCCAGCAGTTTTACAGGGACAGATACGCAGTATTTT
d_call: TRBD2; v_call: TRBV7-2; clone_size: few; cdr3_length: 15; j_call: TRBJ2-7; cdr3_aa: CASSLTSGGTYEQYF; cdr3_nt: TGTGCCAGCAGCTTGACTAGCGGGGGTACCTACGAGCAGTACTTC
d_call: TRBD2; v_call: TRBV7-9; clone_size: NA; cdr3_length: 16; j_call: TRBJ2-1; cdr3_aa: CASSSGTSGLWNEQFF; cdr3_nt: TGTGCCAGCAGCTCCGGGACTAGCGGGCTTTGGAATGAGCAGTTCTTC
d_call: TRBD1; v_call: TRBV19; clone_size: many; cdr3_length: 20; j_call: TRBJ2-7; cdr3_aa: CASSIGAGTGDLGRIYEQYF; cdr3_nt: TGTGCCAGTAGTATCGGGGCGGGGACAGGGGACCTTGGACGAATCTACGAGCAGTACTTC
d_call: NA; v_call: TRBV19; clone_size: many; cdr3_length: 13; j_call: TRBJ1-2; cdr3_aa: CASRFPGRDGYTF; cdr3_nt: TGTGCCAGTAGATTCCCCGGGAGGGACGGCTACACCTTC
d_call: NA; v_call: TRBV12-3/TRBV12-4; clone_size: NA; cdr3_length: 11; j_call: TRBJ2-2; cdr3_aa: CASRNTGELFF; cdr3_nt: TGTGCCAGCAGAAACACCGGGGAGCTGTTTTTT
d_call: NA; v_call: TRBV12-3/TRBV12-4; clone_size: few; cdr3_length: 14; j_call: TRBJ1-5; cdr3_aa: CASSLLDSNQPQHF; cdr3_nt: TGTGCCAGCAGTTTATTGGATAGCAATCAGCCCCAGCATTTT
d_call: TRBD1; v_call: TRBV7-8; clone_size: many; cdr3_length: 15; j_call: TRBJ1-3; cdr3_aa: CASSFGQVDGNTIYF; cdr3_nt: TGTGCCAGCAGCTTTGGACAGGTGGACGGAAACACCATATATTTT
d_call: NA; v_call: TRBV7-3; clone_size: many; cdr3_length: 13; j_call: TRBJ2-2; cdr3_aa: CASSPGVTGELFF; cdr3_nt: TGTGCCAGCAGCCCCGGCGTGACCGGGGAGCTGTTTTTT
d_call: TRBD1; v_call: TRBV7-2; clone_size: many; cdr3_length: 14; j_call: TRBJ1-2; cdr3_aa: CASSLQGAFYGYTF; cdr3_nt: TGTGCCAGCAGCCTACAGGGGGCTTTCTATGGCTACACCTTC
d_call: TRBD1; v_call: TRBV19; clone_size: few; cdr3_length: 15; j_call: TRBJ2-4; cdr3_aa: CASSPGTGTKNIQYF; cdr3_nt: TGTGCCAGTAGTCCAGGGACAGGGACAAAAAACATTCAGTACTTC
d_call: NA; v_call: TRBV18; clone_size: many; cdr3_length: 15; j_call: TRBJ1-1; cdr3_aa: CASSPREVGSTEAFF; cdr3_nt: TGTGCCAGCTCACCACGGGAGGTTGGTAGCACTGAAGCTTTCTTT
d_call: TRBD2; v_call: TRBV5-4; clone_size: many; cdr3_length: 15; j_call: TRBJ2-1; cdr3_aa: CASSLPGGRANEQFF; cdr3_nt: TGTGCCAGCAGCCTACCCGGCGGGAGGGCCAATGAGCAGTTCTTC
d_call: NA; v_call: TRBV2; clone_size: NA; cdr3_length: 14; j_call: TRBJ1-2; cdr3_aa: CASSFDAGDYGYTF; cdr3_nt: TGTGCCAGCAGTTTCGACGCGGGGGACTATGGCTACACCTTC
d_call: TRBD1; v_call: TRBV7-9; clone_size: many; cdr3_length: 16; j_call: TRBJ1-5; cdr3_aa: CASSLEGGGRNQPQHF; cdr3_nt: TGTGCCAGCAGCTTAGAAGGGGGCGGGCGAAATCAGCCCCAGCATTTT
d_call: NA; v_call: TRBV5-1; clone_size: NA; cdr3_length: 15; j_call: TRBJ2-3; cdr3_aa: CASSLLGVRTDTQYF; cdr3_nt: TGCGCCAGCAGCTTGCTCGGGGTCCGCACAGATACGCAGTATTTT
d_call: TRBD1; v_call: TRBV20-1; clone_size: many; cdr3_length: 16; j_call: TRBJ2-7; cdr3_aa: CSARSLDRGPGDEQYF; cdr3_nt: TGCAGTGCTAGATCTTTGGACAGGGGACCCGGGGACGAGCAGTACTTC
d_call: TRBD2; v_call: TRBV3-1; clone_size: many; cdr3_length: 17; j_call: TRBJ2-7; cdr3_aa: CVSSQVPAGSGIYEQYF; cdr3_nt: TGTGTCAGCAGCCAAGTCCCCGCGGGTAGCGGGATCTACGAGCAGTACTTC
d_call: NA; v_call: TRBV7-9; clone_size: NA; cdr3_length: 14; j_call: TRBJ2-7; cdr3_aa: CASSLATGMWEQYF; cdr3_nt: TGTGCCAGCAGCTTAGCCACAGGGATGTGGGAGCAGTACTTC
d_call: TRBD2; v_call: TRBV2; clone_size: many; cdr3_length: 16; j_call: TRBJ2-3; cdr3_aa: CASSDEGSGSMDTQYF; cdr3_nt: TGTGCCAGCAGTGATGAAGGTAGCGGGAGTATGGATACGCAGTATTTT
d_call: TRBD1; v_call: TRBV10-3; clone_size: NA; cdr3_length: 15; j_call: TRBJ2-2; cdr3_aa: CAASPGTANTGELFF; cdr3_nt: TGTGCCGCCAGCCCCGGGACAGCGAACACCGGGGAGCTGTTTTTT
d_call: NA; v_call: TRBV5-6; clone_size: many; cdr3_length: 13; j_call: TRBJ2-5; cdr3_aa: CASSPQGFETQYF; cdr3_nt: TGTGCCAGCAGCCCCCAGGGGTTTGAGACCCAGTACTTC
d_call: TRBD2; v_call: TRBV4-3; clone_size: NA; cdr3_length: 15; j_call: TRBJ2-7; cdr3_aa: CASSQQTSGGDEQYF; cdr3_nt: TGCGCCAGCAGCCAACAGACTAGCGGGGGAGACGAGCAGTACTTC
d_call: NA; v_call: TRBV7-2; clone_size: NA; cdr3_length: 14; j_call: TRBJ2-1; cdr3_aa: CASSSDMGYNEQFF; cdr3_nt: TGTGCCAGCAGCTCGGATATGGGCTACAATGAGCAGTTCTTC
d_call: TRBD1; v_call: TRBV10-2; clone_size: many; cdr3_length: 13; j_call: TRBJ2-7; cdr3_aa: CASARDRVVEQYF; cdr3_nt: TGCGCCAGCGCCCGGGACAGGGTAGTGGAGCAGTACTTC
d_call: NA; v_call: TRBV20-1; clone_size: NA; cdr3_length: 14; j_call: TRBJ1-1; cdr3_aa: CSANRHRSNTEAFF; cdr3_nt: TGCAGTGCCAACCGCCACAGATCGAACACTGAAGCTTTCTTT
d_call: NA; v_call: TRBV7-2; clone_size: many; cdr3_length: 11; j_call: TRBJ1-1; cdr3_aa: CASFNQVSAFF; cdr3_nt: TGTGCCAGTTTTAATCAAGTCTCAGCTTTCTTT
d_call: TRBD2; v_call: TRBV20-1; clone_size: many; cdr3_length: 17; j_call: TRBJ2-1; cdr3_aa: CSARAGSSGRALNEQFF; cdr3_nt: TGCAGTGCTAGAGCGGGTTCTAGCGGGAGGGCCCTCAATGAGCAGTTCTTC
d_call: TRBD1; v_call: TRBV5-1; clone_size: many; cdr3_length: 13; j_call: TRBJ2-1; cdr3_aa: CASQGQRLNEQFF; cdr3_nt: TGCGCCAGCCAGGGACAGAGATTAAATGAGCAGTTCTTC
d_call: NA; v_call: TRBV12-3/TRBV12-4; clone_size: many; cdr3_length: 14; j_call: TRBJ1-4; cdr3_aa: CASSGWGYVEKLFF; cdr3_nt: TGTGCCAGCAGTGGGTGGGGTTACGTTGAAAAACTGTTTTTT
d_call: NA; v_call: TRBV20-1; clone_size: many; cdr3_length: 15; j_call: TRBJ2-1; cdr3_aa: CSAGTGTSSYNEQFF; cdr3_nt: TGCAGTGCAGGAACCGGGACGAGCTCCTACAATGAGCAGTTCTTC
d_call: TRBD2; v_call: TRBV7-2; clone_size: NA; cdr3_length: 11; j_call: TRBJ2-1; cdr3_aa: CASSGTSEKFF; cdr3_nt: TGTGCCAGCAGCGGGACTAGCGAGAAGTTCTTC
d_call: NA; v_call: TRBV18; clone_size: many; cdr3_length: 16; j_call: TRBJ1-4; cdr3_aa: CASSPLRRGSNEKLFF; cdr3_nt: TGTGCCAGCTCACCTCTTCGACGGGGATCAAATGAAAAACTGTTTTTT
d_call: NA; v_call: TRBV7-3; clone_size: medium-sized; cdr3_length: 17; j_call: TRBJ1-4; cdr3_aa: CASTKDTRLGANEKLFF; cdr3_nt: TGTGCCAGCACCAAGGACACCAGGTTAGGGGCTAATGAAAAACTGTTTTTT
d_call: NA; v_call: TRBV7-3; clone_size: NA; cdr3_length: 13; j_call: TRBJ2-2; cdr3_aa: CASSYRNTGELFF; cdr3_nt: TGTGCCAGCAGCTACAGAAACACCGGGGAGCTGTTTTTT
d_call: NA; v_call: TRBV2; clone_size: many; cdr3_length: 13; j_call: TRBJ2-2; cdr3_aa: CASSEALIGELFF; cdr3_nt: TGTGCCAGCAGTGAAGCGCTGATCGGGGAGCTGTTTTTT